Below are 31 T cell receptor beta chains sequenced from a single sample in a study of response to subunit inactivated influenza vaccine. TCRdb re-called the RT-PCR reads with MiXCR, one entry per CDR3 protein. Of over 450,000 distinct CDR3 sequences listed, 10% to 15% are singletons. Here the sequenced sample was PBMCs from blood, taken about 40 days after vaccination. The receptors were gathered from a man in his fifties who received an inactivated influenza vaccine.

The rearrangement joins TRBV5-1 to TRBJ2-1; D ambiguous. The V gene's germline CDR1 is SGHRS and CDR2 YFSETQ. V lost 0 bases and J lost 0, with 13 bases in between. CDR3 length equals 17 residues. The CDR3 loop reads CASSLAVRQSSYNEQFF. The CDR3 nucleotides are TGCGCCAGCAGCTTGGCGGTCAGGCAGAGCTCCTACAATGAGCAGTTCTTC.

This chain connects TRBV11-2 to TRBJ2-1; 7 bases line up with TRBD2. The V gene's germline CDR1 is SGHAT and CDR2 FQNNGV. The CDR3 extends over 15 amino acids. V lost 0 bases to trimming and J lost 7 bases; unmatched junction nucleotides: 6. The CDR3 bases are TGTGCCAGCAGCTTAGAACGGCGGGAGTGGAATGAGCAGTTCTTC. As protein: CASSLERREWNEQFF.

This clonotype was seen a handful of times. The CDR3 DNA follows: TGTGCCAGCAGGCCCCTAGCGGGGGGCTACAATGAGCAGTTCTTC. Residues: CASRPLAGGYNEQFF. The genes are TRBV6-2 or TRBV6-3 and TRBJ2-1; TRBD2 matches at 11 bases. This CDR3 region has 15 residues. CDR1 MNHEY and CDR2 SVGEGT come from the germline V gene. Trimming took 6 bases from V and 3 from J; bases not matched to a gene: 4.

The chain recombines TRBV12-3 or TRBV12-4 with TRBJ2-5, with 11 positions matching TRBD2. The CDR3 totals 17 residues. The V gene end was trimmed by 5 bases and the J gene end by 2 bases; junction bases not matched to a gene: 10. DNA for the CDR3: TGTGCCAGCAGTCACCTAGGGGGACTAGCGGTACAAGAGACCCAGTACTTC. Translated: CASSHLGGLAVQETQYF.

The chain couples TRBV30 to TRBJ2-2; D is possibly TRBD2 (6 bases). Germline lookup yields CDR1 GTSNPN and CDR2 SVGIG (reference sequence). This CDR3 has 16 residues. V lost 8 bases, J lost 0 bases, and 19 bases lay in between. This chain's CDR3 is CAAPGSPLANTGELFF. The CDR3 DNA reads TGTGCCGCCCCCGGGAGCCCACTCGCGAACACCGGGGAGCTGTTTTTT.

This clonotype was detected only a few times. This CDR3 is CASIIHSRGSTEAFF. The CDR3 nucleotides are TGTGCCAGCATCATCCATAGTAGAGGGAGCACTGAAGCTTTCTTT. This chain connects TRBV6-2 or TRBV6-3 to TRBJ1-1; D remains ambiguous. Per germline, CDR1 MNHEY and CDR2 SVGEGT. The CDR3 has 15 residues. The ends were cut back, 7 bases at V and 4 bases at J, with 19 bases in the middle.

The rearrangement links TRBV20-1 to TRBJ2-2; D is undetermined. With 5 bases removed from V and 7 bases from J, the gap between germline ends came to 14 bases. CDR1 is DFQATT, CDR2 SNEGSKA, per germline (reference sequence). The CDR3 runs to 13 residues. The CDR3, as DNA: TGCAGTGCTTCGACACGGTTAGGCGGGGAGCTGTTTTTT. Amino acid sequence: CSASTRLGGELFF.

This clonotype was counted ten times or more. The chain employs TRBV29-1 and TRBJ2-1; 15 bases are a match to TRBD2. The V and J ends lost 3 bases and 4 bases, in that order; junction bases with no gene match: 7. The germline gives CDR1 SQVTM, CDR2 ANQGSEA. The CDR3 contains 17 residues. The CDR3 loop is CSVDGTSGRPPYNEQFF. The CDR3 region has the DNA TGCAGCGTTGATGGGACTAGCGGGAGGCCACCGTACAATGAGCAGTTCTTC.

This clonotype was recorded a few times. V usage is TRBV15 and J usage is TRBJ2-3; tentatively, D is TRBD1 or TRBD2 (5 bases each). CDR3 length: 18 amino acids. Trimming cost V 5 bases and J 4 bases, with 25 bases left between them. Germline V lookup: CDR1 LNHNV, CDR2 YYDKDF (reference sequence). The CDR3 region has the DNA TGTGCCACCAGCCGAGCCCCGGGACCAGGGCTTCGGTCAGATACGCAGTATTTT. This translates into CATSRAPGPGLRSDTQYF.

The chain carries TRBV20-1 and TRBJ2-3; D might be TRBD1 (5 bases). CDR3 length: 14 residues. Trimming pared 5 bases from V and 1 base from J, leaving 13 bases between. Germline V gene lookup returns CDR1 DFQATT and CDR2 SNEGSKA (reference sequence). CDR3 DNA sequence: TGCAGTGCTGCGGACCAGGGCGGCACAGATACGCAGTATTTT. Its protein is CSAADQGGTDTQYF.

A few counts support this clonotype. V gene TRBV7-3 combines with J gene TRBJ2-3; 11 bases align to TRBD2. The junction had 4 bases not matched to a gene; V was cut back by 4 bases and J by 1 base. In germline, CDR1 is SGHTA, CDR2 FQGTGA. The CDR3 is made up of 16 amino acids. CDR3: CASSSGLAAGTDTQYF. CDR3 nucleotides: TGTGCCAGCAGCTCGGGACTAGCGGCCGGCACAGATACGCAGTATTTT.

This clonotype was detected a few times. This rearrangement joins TRBV9 to TRBJ2-7, with a possible D match to TRBD1 (6 bases). Germline assignment: CDR1 SGDLS and CDR2 YYNGEE. Trimming cost V 0 bases and J 4 bases, with 11 bases left between them. The CDR3 sequence is 14 residues long. CDR3 region: CASSVGPGEYEQYF. CDR3 nucleotides: TGTGCCAGCAGCGTAGGACCAGGGGAATACGAGCAGTACTTC.

This chain uses TRBV12-3 or TRBV12-4 with TRBJ1-1; 10 bases line up with TRBD1. The CDR3 runs to 13 residues. The V and J ends lost 3 bases and 7 bases, in that order; junction bases with no gene match: 2. CDR3 sequence: CASSLGQGIEAFF. CDR3 nucleotide sequence: TGTGCCAGCAGTTTGGGACAGGGGATTGAAGCTTTCTTT.

This clonotype showed up just a few times. V usage is TRBV7-2 and J usage is TRBJ2-1; 7 bases are shared with TRBD2. CDR3 length: 16 amino acids. Germline trimming cut 11 bases from V and 3 bases from J; bases unmatched to any gene: 16. CDR1 SGHTA and CDR2 FQGNSA come from the germline V gene. The DNA of the CDR3 is TGTGCCTCTCGTAAGCTCCCTAGCGGAAACTACAATGAGCAGTTCTTC. Translating gives CASRKLPSGNYNEQFF.

The V call is TRBV10-3, the J call TRBJ2-3, with D hard to call. CDR1 and CDR2 (germline): ENHRY, SYGVKD. V lost 4 bases, J lost 0 bases, and 14 bases lay in between. The length of the CDR3 is 16 residues. CDR3 DNA: TGTGCCATCAGTGGTAGTCAGTTTACTAGCACAGATACGCAGTATTTT. It codes for CAISGSQFTSTDTQYF.

The rearrangement uses TRBV12-3 or TRBV12-4 and TRBJ1-1, with D perhaps TRBD1 (5 bases). The CDR3 is made up of 15 amino acids. Trimming pared 6 bases from V and 0 bases from J, leaving 14 bases between. The CDR3 spells CASSRQKTMNTEAFF. CDR3 bases: TGTGCCAGCAGCCGACAGAAGACCATGAACACTGAAGCTTTCTTT.

The chain links TRBV2 to TRBJ2-7; 10 bases are a match to TRBD2. The CDR3 is 15 amino acids. V trimming: 3 bases; J trimming: 4 bases; junction bases outside the gene matches: 6. Germline CDR1 and CDR2: SNHLY and FYNNEI. CDR3 residues: CASSESGRAFYEQYF. The CDR3 nucleotides read TGTGCCAGCAGTGAGAGCGGGAGGGCCTTTTACGAGCAGTACTTC.

This clonotype was recorded many times. The chain uses TRBV6-1 and TRBJ2-3; no definite D call. Germline V lookup: CDR1 MNHNS, CDR2 SASEGT. V was clipped by 1 base and J by 2 bases, with 4 bases between them. There are 13 residues in the CDR3. CDR3 loop: CASSEVATDTQYF. The CDR3 DNA sequence: TGTGCCAGCAGTGAAGTAGCCACAGATACGCAGTATTTT.

The chain couples TRBV24-1 to TRBJ2-5; no clear D gene. V was pared by 5 bases and J by 3 bases, with 6 bases between. In germline, CDR1 is KGHDR, CDR2 SFDVKD. The CDR3 contains 12 residues. CDR3 sequence reads: CATSGEKETQYF. DNA of the CDR3: TGTGCCACCAGTGGTGAGAAAGAGACCCAGTACTTC.

This clonotype was seen more than once but under ten times. The chain combines TRBV20-1 with TRBJ2-2; 11 positions match TRBD2. Trimming removed 4 bases from V and 6 bases from J; junction bases left unmatched: 7. The CDR3 runs to 15 residues. The germline gives CDR1 DFQATT, CDR2 SNEGSKA (reference sequence). CDR3 sequence (DNA): TGCAGTGCTAAGACTAGCGGGACGGGGGCCGGGGAGCTGTTTTTT. It codes for CSAKTSGTGAGELFF.

This clonotype was seen a handful of times. The genes are TRBV4-3 and TRBJ2-1; TRBD2 aligns across 11 bases. CDR3 length equals 15 residues. The V gene's germline CDR1 is LGHNA and CDR2 YSLEER. The V gene end was trimmed by 4 bases and the J gene end by 9 bases; junction bases not matched to a gene: 8. Written as DNA, the CDR3 is TGCGCCAGCAGCCGAACTAGCGGGAGTTCCGCTGAGCAGTTCTTC. This sequence encodes CASSRTSGSSAEQFF.

This chain joins TRBV5-1 and TRBJ1-2; D gene uncertain. CDR1 and CDR2 from the germline V gene are SGHRS and YFSETQ. The V gene lost 0 bases and the J gene lost 8 bases, with 17 bases spanning the gap. The CDR3 is 15 amino acids. The CDR3 is CASSLGTVVLGGYTF. CDR3 in DNA: TGCGCCAGCAGCTTGGGGACGGTCGTATTAGGGGGCTACACCTTC.

The V call is TRBV9, the J call TRBJ2-5; D gene unclear. Germline CDR1 is SGDLS and CDR2 is YYNGEE. This CDR3 is 14 amino acids long. Trimming cost V 4 bases and J 0 bases, with 10 bases left between them. The CDR3 DNA follows: TGTGCCAGCAGCCGAAGGTGGGACCAAGAGACCCAGTACTTC. Translated: CASSRRWDQETQYF.

V is TRBV4-1 and J is TRBJ2-4; 8 nucleotides match TRBD1. Per the germline V gene, CDR1 is MGHRA and CDR2 is YSYEKL. The V gene end was trimmed by 1 base and the J gene end by 6 bases; junction bases not matched to a gene: 11. This CDR3 has 17 amino acids. The CDR3 nucleotides are TGCGCCAGCAGCCAAGGGGCATACAGGGGGAGAGGAAACATTCAGTACTTC. Protein sequence: CASSQGAYRGRGNIQYF.

This clonotype showed up just a few times. The rearrangement joins TRBV6-5 to TRBJ2-1, with TRBD1 matching over 11 bases. Trimming at V came to 2 bases and at J to 9 bases, leaving 6 bases not matched to a gene. The length of the CDR3 is 15 residues. The germline gives CDR1 MNHEY, CDR2 SVGAGI. The chain's CDR3 is CASSYGTGGIAEQFF. The CDR3 region has the DNA TGTGCCAGCAGTTACGGGACAGGGGGAATTGCTGAGCAGTTCTTC.

This clonotype was recorded a few times. The chain employs TRBV5-1 and TRBJ1-3, with 11 bases matching TRBD1. Germline values: CDR1 SGHRS, CDR2 YFSETQ. J was trimmed by 8 bases and V by 3 bases; bases with no gene match: 4. CDR3 length: 14 residues. The CDR3 region is CASSSGQGADTIYF. CDR3 sequence (DNA): TGCGCCAGCAGCTCTGGACAGGGGGCTGACACCATATATTTT.

This clonotype came up a few times. The CDR3 spells CASSLGPGLSDTQYF. CDR3 sequence (DNA): TGCGCCAGCAGCTTGGGGCCTGGACTATCGGATACGCAGTATTTT. The V gene is TRBV5-1, the J gene TRBJ2-3, with D perhaps TRBD2 (6 bases). The germline V gene has CDR1 SGHRS and CDR2 YFSETQ. The CDR3 sequence is 15 residues long. The V and J ends lost 0 bases and 6 bases respectively, with 14 bases between them.

The chain combines TRBV20-1 with TRBJ2-2; D is ambiguous. V lost 0 bases and J lost 5, with 4 bases in between. Per germline, CDR1 DFQATT and CDR2 SNEGSKA (reference sequence). CDR3 length equals 12 residues. As DNA, the CDR3 is TGCAGTGCTAGAGATTTAACCGGGGAGCTGTTTTTT. It encodes CSARDLTGELFF.

This clonotype was seen ten or more times. The rearrangement links TRBV15 to TRBJ1-4; D unclear. V lost 0 bases and J lost 3, with 11 bases in between. The V gene's germline CDR1 is LNHNV and CDR2 YYDKDF (reference sequence). The CDR3 is 16 amino acids. CDR3 sequence reads: CATSRDRVGPNEKLFF. CDR3 nucleotides: TGTGCCACCAGCAGAGATCGAGTCGGACCTAATGAAAAACTGTTTTTT.

This clonotype has just a few counts. This rearrangement joins TRBV13 to TRBJ2-7; 7 nucleotides align to TRBD2. This CDR3 comprises 14 residues. CDR1 is PRHDT and CDR2 is FYEKMQ in the germline V gene (reference sequence). The V and J ends lost 4 bases and 2 bases, in that order; junction bases with no gene match: 5. CDR3 bases: TGTGCCAGCAGCTCAAGGGCGGGGGCCTACGAGCAGTACTTC. Translation: CASSSRAGAYEQYF.

This clonotype was seen only once. A single base separates this from a much larger clone, so it may be a read error. The rearrangement uses TRBV7-2 and TRBJ2-1; TRBD1 agrees at 7 bases. The junction had 2 bases not matched to a gene; V was cut back by 3 bases and J by 6 bases. The CDR3 is 13 residues long. Germline CDR1 reads SGHTA; CDR2 reads FQGNSA. The CDR3 sequence: CASSFGQVNEQFF. As DNA, the CDR3 is TGTGCCAGCAGCTTCGGACAGGTCAATGAGCAGTTCTTC.